This T cell receptor (beta chain) was sequenced during a study of immune heterogeneity within non-small cell lung tumors. Study background: There was 1 tumor not otherwise specified, along with 10 to 11 non-squamous carcinomas and a handful of squamous cell carcinomas.

Genomic DNA extracted from bulk tumor tissue served as template. A total of 550 to 650 ng was used per sample. Biopsies, several per primary tumor and spaced far apart, were collected during surgery. Curative surgery was undertaken by patients, who had untreated, newly diagnosed non-small cell lung cancer. Donors comprised surgical patients with newly diagnosed non-small cell lung cancer, operated on with curative intent. Multiplex PCR with 32 V and 13 J primers amplified TCR beta CDR3. TCRdb reprocessed the multiplex PCR reads with MiXCR, giving one entry per CDR3 protein. This table has some 21,000 distinct CDR3 sequences, around 26% appearing once. CDR3 length equals 17 residues. Trimming cost V 10 bases and J 4 bases, with 28 bases left between them. The germline V gene has CDR1 MDHEN and CDR2 SYDVKM. Findings and caveats of the study: Identical dominant CDR3 beta clonotypes were found repeatedly across the tumor sites of a single patient, and these appeared alongside high-frequency clones that were unique to particular tumor locations. Statistically, local T-cell clonality exhibited a moderate yet significant correlation with local tumor mutational burden (R 0.3 to 0.35).

Concerning this clonotype itself: Its antigen is not known. Since a much larger clone is just one base distant, this may be a read error.

The chain uses TRBV28 and TRBJ1-2; D ambiguous. Sequencing was done on a sample of lung tumor tissue. The sequence came from a man aged 35-49 years with non-small cell lung cancer. The CDR3 here is CATIPWVGGSIFYGYTF. CDR3 coding DNA: TGTGCCACCATCCCCTGGGTGGGCGGCTCCATTTTCTATGGCTACACCTTC.